One and the same sample provided the 24 T cell receptor beta chains below, sequenced in a study of T-cell memory formation after mild COVID-19. From the 5' RACE reads, TCRdb called clonotypes with MiXCR, one entry per CDR3 protein. The repertoire holds some 350,000 distinct CDR3 sequences, with approximately 15% as singletons. Specimen: PBMCs or a T cell subset sorted from them (not recorded which). The receptors shown here come from a man aged 18 to 29 who had mild COVID-19 (a few samples of this study predate the infection). Cell type and time point are not known.

Ten or more counts support this clonotype. The rearrangement links TRBV29-1 to TRBJ2-5; TRBD2 is a possible D gene (5 bases). Trimming pared 2 bases from V and 3 bases from J, leaving 10 bases between. The CDR3 runs 13 residues. CDR1 and CDR2 (germline): SQVTM, ANQGSEA. This CDR3 is CSVEKDFKETQYF. The DNA of the CDR3 is TGCAGCGTTGAAAAGGACTTTAAAGAGACCCAGTACTTC.

This clonotype was seen only a few times. This chain joins TRBV5-1 and TRBJ2-7; the D gene is possibly TRBD1 (6 bases). The V gene lost 3 bases and the J gene lost 2 bases, with 9 bases spanning the gap. There are 13 residues in the CDR3. Germline V lookup: CDR1 SGHRS, CDR2 YFSETQ. CDR3 bases: TGCGCCAGCAGCTACACAGGGACCTACGAGCAGTACTTC. It specifies CASSYTGTYEQYF.

This chain connects TRBV24-1 to TRBJ1-4; D remains unclear. Germline CDR1 is KGHDR and CDR2 is SFDVKD. The CDR3 is 14 amino acids. V was cut by 2 bases and J by 7 bases, with 10 bases left in between. The CDR3 DNA reads TGTGCCACCAGTGATTCGTTGGACGGTGAAAAACTGTTTTTT. It codes for CATSDSLDGEKLFF.

This clonotype was seen at least ten times. This sequence joins TRBV5-1 and TRBJ2-5; maybe TRBD1 (5 bases). This CDR3 has 14 residues. Trimming took off 4 bases at V and 1 base at J, with 11 bases between the two ends. The germline V gene encodes CDR1 SGHRS and CDR2 YFSETQ. The CDR3 loop is CASSDTGTQETQYF. CDR3 nucleotides: TGCGCCAGCAGCGATACAGGAACCCAAGAGACCCAGTACTTC.

This sequence joins TRBV10-3 and TRBJ1-1; D is possibly TRBD1 (6 bases). Deletions cut 4 bases from V and 2 bases from J, with 14 bases between. This CDR3 region has 15 residues. The germline CDR1 and CDR2 sequences are ENHRY and SYGVKD. DNA of the CDR3: TGTGCCATCAGTGTGAGGCAGGGGTTCAACACTGAAGCTTTCTTT. Its translation: CAISVRQGFNTEAFF.

This clonotype has more than one count but fewer than ten. This chain uses TRBV2 with TRBJ2-2; weak D call: TRBD1 (5 bases). Germline CDR1 reads SNHLY; CDR2 reads FYNNEI. The CDR3 loop spans 14 amino acids. The ends were cut back, 3 bases at V and 5 bases at J, with 10 bases in the middle. Here the CDR3 DNA reads TGTGCCAGCAGTGACAGGAGACAGACCGGGGAGCTGTTTTTT. Protein sequence: CASSDRRQTGELFF. Complete variable domain (other parts from reference TRBV2 and TRBJ2-2): EPEVTQTPSHQVTQMGQEVILRCVPISNHLYFYWYRQILGQKVEFLVSFYNNEISEKSEIFDDQFSVERPDGSNFTLKIRSTKLEDSAMYFCASSDRRQTGELFFGEGSRLTVL.

This clonotype was seen only a few times. The chain has TRBV7-2 and TRBJ1-1; 11 bases align to TRBD1. Trimming took 5 bases from V and 6 from J; bases not matched to a gene: 8. The CDR3 is 15 amino acids. Germline V gene lookup returns CDR1 SGHTA and CDR2 FQGNSA. The CDR3 loop is CASSPGQGAHSEAFF. Here the CDR3 DNA reads TGTGCCAGCAGCCCAGGACAGGGGGCGCATTCTGAAGCTTTCTTT.

This clonotype came up many times. The V and J genes are TRBV6-2 or TRBV6-3 and TRBJ2-7; the match to TRBD1 covers 7 bases. J was trimmed by 6 bases and V by 0 bases; bases with no gene match: 8. The germline gives CDR1 MNHEY, CDR2 SVGEGT. CDR3 length: 15 residues. CDR3 protein: CASSYSPKGGIEQYV. CDR3 in DNA: TGTGCCAGCAGTTACTCCCCTAAAGGGGGCATCGAGCAGTACGTC.

This clonotype was counted a few times. V is TRBV7-9 and J is TRBJ1-1; D is possibly TRBD1 (6 bases). From germline, CDR1 is SEHNR and CDR2 FQNEAQ (reference sequence). The CDR3 extends over 12 amino acids. V shed 3 bases and J shed 11 bases, with 13 bases lying between them. Here the CDR3 DNA reads TGTGCCAGCAGCTTCAGGGGCGAGGGGGCTTTCTTT. Translation: CASSFRGEGAFF.

In this sample, this clonotype turned up many times. This chain joins TRBV20-1 and TRBJ2-7; weak D call: TRBD2 (6 bases). Trimming removed 3 bases at V and 3 bases at J, with 12 bases between. Per the germline V gene, CDR1 is DFQATT and CDR2 is SNEGSKA (reference sequence). The CDR3 is made up of 13 amino acids. CDR3 in amino acids: CSARGGTGYEQYV. CDR3 DNA sequence: TGCAGTGCTAGGGGCGGGACGGGCTACGAGCAGTACGTC.

In its sample, this clonotype was seen a few times. This chain connects TRBV4-3 to TRBJ1-2, with 8 bases matching TRBD1. The CDR3 consists of 15 residues. The germline CDR1 and CDR2 sequences are LGHNA and YSLEER. V lost 6 bases, J lost 8 bases, and 14 bases stayed unmatched. As DNA, the CDR3 is TGCGCCAGCAGACTCATCGGACAGGGTACAGGCGGCTACACCTTC. It is translated as CASRLIGQGTGGYTF.

The J gene is TRBJ2-7, the V gene TRBV6-6; 15 nucleotides align to TRBD2. The CDR3 has 15 amino acids. Unmatched junction bases numbered 3, after V lost 4 bases and J lost 5 bases. The V gene's germline CDR1 is MNHNY and CDR2 SVGAGI (reference sequence). This CDR3 reads CASSWTSGGADEQYV. CDR3 coding DNA: TGTGCCAGCAGTTGGACTAGCGGGGGGGCTGACGAGCAGTACGTC.

The sample holds a few counts of this clonotype. V is TRBV5-4 and J is TRBJ1-6; no clear D. This CDR3 has 14 amino acids. Deletions cut 0 bases from V and 4 bases from J, with 5 bases between. Looked up from germline, CDR1 is SGHNT and CDR2 is YYREEE (reference sequence). The CDR3 sequence is CASSLDRYNSPLHF. DNA for the CDR3: TGTGCCAGCAGCTTGGACAGATATAATTCACCCCTCCACTTT.

This clonotype was observed a few times. V and J are TRBV4-3 and TRBJ2-7; the D gene is possibly TRBD1 (6 bases). The germline V gene has CDR1 LGHNA and CDR2 YSLEER. CDR3 size: 15 residues. The ends were cut back, 3 bases at V and 6 bases at J, with 18 bases in the middle. The CDR3 coding sequence is TGCGCCAGCAGCCAGGCGACAGGCCAGATATCCGAGCAGTACTTC. This codes for CASSQATGQISEQYF.

This clonotype has more than one count but fewer than ten. The CDR3: CASSWDYFTQYF. DNA of the CDR3: TGTGCCAGCAGTTGGGACTATTTCACGCAGTATTTT. J is TRBJ2-3 and V is TRBV28; TRBD2 matches at 7 bases. Germline assignment: CDR1 MDHEN and CDR2 SYDVKM. The CDR3 totals 12 residues. The junction had 4 bases not matched to a gene; V was cut back by 4 bases and J by 9 bases.

The chain couples TRBV20-1 to TRBJ2-3, with 11 bases lining up with TRBD2. This CDR3 contains 14 residues. Germline lookup yields CDR1 DFQATT and CDR2 SNEGSKA (reference sequence). The V segment lost 5 bases and the J segment 5 bases; nucleotides outside the gene matches: 6. The CDR3 nucleotides are TGCAGTGCTGTAGCGGGGGGGGCGGAAGATACGCAGTATTTT. It codes for CSAVAGGAEDTQYF.

The rearrangement uses TRBV4-3 and TRBJ2-1, with D perhaps TRBD1 or TRBD2 (5 bases each). The V and J ends lost 7 bases and 8 bases respectively, with 18 bases between them. Germline lookup yields CDR1 LGHNA and CDR2 YSLEER. CDR3 length equals 14 residues. This CDR3 is CASNRDLGVDEQFF. The CDR3 DNA reads as TGCGCCAGCAACCGGGACCTTGGAGTCGATGAGCAGTTCTTC.

This clonotype was counted between two and nine times. V and J are TRBV9 and TRBJ2-2; TRBD1 might be the D (5 bases). The CDR3 extends over 19 amino acids. Trimming stripped 0 bases from V and 0 bases from J, with 18 bases between. From germline, CDR1 is SGDLS and CDR2 YYNGEE. The CDR3 region has the DNA TGTGCCAGCAGCGTAGCTAGGGGCGGAAACTTCGCGAACACCGGGGAGCTGTTTTTT. It codes for CASSVARGGNFANTGELFF.

Only a few counts were recorded for this clonotype. The chain uses TRBV7-2 and TRBJ2-1; 7 bases fit TRBD1. The germline CDR1 and CDR2 sequences are SGHTA and FQGNSA. The CDR3 is 13 amino acids. The V gene end was trimmed by 7 bases and the J gene end by 8 bases; junction bases not matched to a gene: 8. In DNA, the CDR3 is TGTGCCAGCACCTACAACAGGGGTGATGAGCAGTTCTTC. Translated: CASTYNRGDEQFF.

The chain joins TRBV2 to TRBJ2-3; no clear D. This CDR3 has 15 residues. Trimming pared 6 bases from V and 0 bases from J, leaving 13 bases between. Germline CDR1 and CDR2: SNHLY and FYNNEI. CDR3 loop: CASSLWALSTDTQYF. The DNA for the CDR3 is TGTGCCAGCAGCCTCTGGGCGCTTAGCACAGATACGCAGTATTTT.

This chain uses TRBV7-2 with TRBJ1-1; TRBD1 aligns across 8 bases. CDR1 is SGHTA and CDR2 is FQGNSA in the germline V gene. Trimming took 1 base from V and 10 from J; bases not matched to a gene: 5. This CDR3 spans 13 amino acids. Here the CDR3 reads CASSLETGVAAFF. CDR3 DNA sequence: TGTGCCAGCAGCTTAGAGACAGGGGTTGCAGCTTTCTTT.

This clonotype was picked up a small number of times. This sequence joins TRBV24-1 and TRBJ2-7, with D perhaps TRBD1 or TRBD2 (5 bases each). Germline V CDR1 and CDR2: KGHDR, SFDVKD. The CDR3 spans 17 residues. The V end was cut by 2 bases, the J end by 0 bases, with 16 bases between. CDR3: CATSDCAGADSSYEQYV. The CDR3 DNA sequence: TGTGCCACCAGTGATTGTGCCGGGGCGGATAGCTCCTACGAGCAGTACGTC.

The table lists this clonotype with a few counts. The rearrangement uses TRBV6-2 or TRBV6-3 and TRBJ2-1; D possibly corresponds to TRBD2 (5 bases). CDR3 length: 12 amino acids. V was pared by 8 bases and J by 10 bases, with 15 bases between. Germline V gene data show CDR1 as MNHEY and CDR2 as SVGEGT. The CDR3 region is CASRQASREQFF. CDR3 DNA: TGTGCCAGCCGTCAGGCTAGCAGGGAGCAGTTCTTC.

J is TRBJ1-1 and V is TRBV7-9; 7 bases are shared with TRBD1. CDR1 is SEHNR, CDR2 FQNEAQ, per germline (reference sequence). V lost 5 bases, J lost 5 bases, and 14 bases stayed unmatched. CDR3 length equals 16 residues. The CDR3: CASSHTPGQTGTEAFF. As DNA, the CDR3 is TGTGCCAGCAGCCACACCCCGGGACAGACGGGTACTGAAGCTTTCTTT.